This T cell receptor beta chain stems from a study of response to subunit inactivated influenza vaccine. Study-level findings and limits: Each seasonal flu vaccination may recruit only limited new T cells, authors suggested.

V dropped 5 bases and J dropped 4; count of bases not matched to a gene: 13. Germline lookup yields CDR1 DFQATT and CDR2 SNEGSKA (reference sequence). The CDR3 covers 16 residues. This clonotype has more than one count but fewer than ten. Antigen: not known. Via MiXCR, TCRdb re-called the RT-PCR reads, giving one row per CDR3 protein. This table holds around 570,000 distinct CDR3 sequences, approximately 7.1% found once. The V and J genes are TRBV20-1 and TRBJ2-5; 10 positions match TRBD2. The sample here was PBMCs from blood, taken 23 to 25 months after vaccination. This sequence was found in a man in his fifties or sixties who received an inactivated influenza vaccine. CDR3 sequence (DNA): TGCAGTGCTCAAAGGCGTCTAGCGGGAGCGGGAGAGACCCAGTACTTC. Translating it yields CSAQRRLAGAGETQYF.